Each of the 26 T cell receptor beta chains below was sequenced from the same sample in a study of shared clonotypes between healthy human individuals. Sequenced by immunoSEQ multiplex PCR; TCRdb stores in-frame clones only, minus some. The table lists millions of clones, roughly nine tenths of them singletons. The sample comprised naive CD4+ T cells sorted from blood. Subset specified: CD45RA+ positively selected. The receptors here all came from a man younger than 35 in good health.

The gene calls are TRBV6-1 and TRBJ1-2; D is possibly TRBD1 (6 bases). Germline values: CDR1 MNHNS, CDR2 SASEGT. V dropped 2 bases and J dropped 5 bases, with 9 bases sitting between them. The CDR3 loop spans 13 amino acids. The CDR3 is CASSEPGAYGYTF. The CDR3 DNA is TGTGCCAGCAGTGAACCAGGGGCGTATGGCTACACCTTC.

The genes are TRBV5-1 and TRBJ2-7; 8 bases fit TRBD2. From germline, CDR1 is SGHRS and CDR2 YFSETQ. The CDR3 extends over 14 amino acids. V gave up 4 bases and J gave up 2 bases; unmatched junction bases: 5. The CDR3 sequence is CASSPLAGPYEQYF. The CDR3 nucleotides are TGCGCCAGCAGCCCCTTAGCGGGACCCTACGAGCAGTACTTC.

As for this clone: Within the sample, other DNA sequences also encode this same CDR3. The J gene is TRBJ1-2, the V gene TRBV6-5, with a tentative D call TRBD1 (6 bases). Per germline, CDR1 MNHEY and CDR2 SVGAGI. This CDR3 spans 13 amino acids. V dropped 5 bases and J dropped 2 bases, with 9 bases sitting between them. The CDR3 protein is CASSKDSNYGYTF. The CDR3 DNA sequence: TGTGCCAGCAGTAAGGACAGCAACTATGGCTACACCTTC.

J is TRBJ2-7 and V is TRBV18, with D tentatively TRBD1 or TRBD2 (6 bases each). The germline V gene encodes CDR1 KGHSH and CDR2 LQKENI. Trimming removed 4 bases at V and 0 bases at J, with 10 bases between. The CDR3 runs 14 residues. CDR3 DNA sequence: TGTGCCAGCTCACTGGGGGGCTTCTCCTACGAGCAGTACTTC. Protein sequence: CASSLGGFSYEQYF.

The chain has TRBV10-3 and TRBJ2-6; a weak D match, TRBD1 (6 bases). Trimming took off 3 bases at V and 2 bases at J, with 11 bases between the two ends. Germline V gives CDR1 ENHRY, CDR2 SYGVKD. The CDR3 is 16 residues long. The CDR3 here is CAISEQGVAGANVLTF. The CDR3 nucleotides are TGTGCCATCAGTGAACAGGGAGTTGCTGGGGCCAACGTCCTGACTTTC.

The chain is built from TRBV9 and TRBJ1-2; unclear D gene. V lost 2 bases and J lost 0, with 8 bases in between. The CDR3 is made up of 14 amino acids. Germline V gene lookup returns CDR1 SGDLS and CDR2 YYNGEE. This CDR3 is CASSVGIANYGYTF. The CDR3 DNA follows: TGTGCCAGCAGCGTTGGCATAGCTAACTATGGCTACACCTTC.

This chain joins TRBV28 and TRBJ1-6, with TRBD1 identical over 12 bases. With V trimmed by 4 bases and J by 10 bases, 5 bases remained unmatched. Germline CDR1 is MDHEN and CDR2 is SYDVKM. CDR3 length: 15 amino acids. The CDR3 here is CASSWGQGAKSPLHF. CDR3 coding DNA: TGTGCCAGCAGTTGGGGACAGGGGGCGAAATCACCCCTCCACTTT.

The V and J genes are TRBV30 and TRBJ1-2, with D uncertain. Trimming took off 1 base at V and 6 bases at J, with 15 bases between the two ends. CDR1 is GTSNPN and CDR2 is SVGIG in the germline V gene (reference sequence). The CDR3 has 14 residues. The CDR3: CAWSGRSRKNGYTF. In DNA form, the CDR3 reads TGTGCCTGGAGTGGTAGGTCTCGGAAAAATGGCTACACCTTC. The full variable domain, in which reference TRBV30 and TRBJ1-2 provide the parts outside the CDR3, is SQTIHQWPATLVQPVGSPLSLECTVEGTSNPNLYWYRQAAGRGLQLLFYSVGIGQISSEVPQNLSASRPQDRQFILSSKKLLLSDSGFYLCAWSGRSRKNGYTFGSGTRLTVV.

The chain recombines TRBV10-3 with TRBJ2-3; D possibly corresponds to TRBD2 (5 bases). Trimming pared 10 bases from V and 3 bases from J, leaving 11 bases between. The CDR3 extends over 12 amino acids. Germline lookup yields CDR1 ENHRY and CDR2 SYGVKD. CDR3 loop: CATTPGTDTQYF. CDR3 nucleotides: TGTGCCACCACGCCGGGGACAGATACGCAGTATTTT.

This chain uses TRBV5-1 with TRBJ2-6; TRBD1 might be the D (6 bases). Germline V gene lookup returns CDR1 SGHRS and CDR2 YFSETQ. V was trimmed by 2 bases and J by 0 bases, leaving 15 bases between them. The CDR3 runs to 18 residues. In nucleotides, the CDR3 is TGCGCCAGCAGCTTTACTTTGACAGGCGACTCTGGGGCCAACGTCCTGACTTTC. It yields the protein CASSFTLTGDSGANVLTF.

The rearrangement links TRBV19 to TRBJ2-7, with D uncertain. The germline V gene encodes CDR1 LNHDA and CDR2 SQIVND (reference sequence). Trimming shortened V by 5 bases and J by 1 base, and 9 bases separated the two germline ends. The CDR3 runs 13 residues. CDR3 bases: TGTGCCAGTAGTTATCCACCTTCCTACGAGCAGTACTTC. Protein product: CASSYPPSYEQYF.

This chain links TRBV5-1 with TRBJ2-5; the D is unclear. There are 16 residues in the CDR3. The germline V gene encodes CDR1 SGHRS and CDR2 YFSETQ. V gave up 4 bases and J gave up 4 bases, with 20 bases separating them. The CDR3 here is CASSPGVPSSSETQYF. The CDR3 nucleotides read TGCGCCAGCAGCCCCGGAGTACCCTCATCGTCAGAGACCCAGTACTTC.

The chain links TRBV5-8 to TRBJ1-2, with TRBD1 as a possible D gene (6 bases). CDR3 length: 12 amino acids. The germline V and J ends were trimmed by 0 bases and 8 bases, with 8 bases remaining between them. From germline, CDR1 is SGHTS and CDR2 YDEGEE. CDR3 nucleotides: TGTGCCAGCAGCTTGGAAGGGGGAGGCTACACCTTC. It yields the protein CASSLEGGGYTF.

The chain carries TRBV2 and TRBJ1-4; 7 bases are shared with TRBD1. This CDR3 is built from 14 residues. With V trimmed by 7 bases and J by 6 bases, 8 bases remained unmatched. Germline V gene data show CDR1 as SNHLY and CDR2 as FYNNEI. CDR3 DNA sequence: TGTGCCAGCAATTCCCGGGACAGAGATGAAAAACTGTTTTTT. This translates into CASNSRDRDEKLFF.

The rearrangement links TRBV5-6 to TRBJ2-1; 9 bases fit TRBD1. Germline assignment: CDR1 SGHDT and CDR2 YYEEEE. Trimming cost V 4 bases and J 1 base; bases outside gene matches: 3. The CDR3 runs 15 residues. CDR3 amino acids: CASSRQGESYNEQFF. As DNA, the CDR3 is TGTGCCAGCAGCCGACAGGGGGAGTCCTACAATGAGCAGTTCTTC.

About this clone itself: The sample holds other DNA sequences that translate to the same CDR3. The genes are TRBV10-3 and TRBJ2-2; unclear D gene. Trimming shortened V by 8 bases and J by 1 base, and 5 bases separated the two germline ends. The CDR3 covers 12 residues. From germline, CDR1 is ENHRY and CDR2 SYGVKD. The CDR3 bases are TGTGCCATCGGCGGGAACACCGGGGAGCTGTTTTTT. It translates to CAIGGNTGELFF.

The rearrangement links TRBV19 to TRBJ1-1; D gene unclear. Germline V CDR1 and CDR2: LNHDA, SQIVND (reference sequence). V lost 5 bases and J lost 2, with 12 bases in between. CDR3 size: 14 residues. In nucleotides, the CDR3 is TGTGCCAGTAGTCGGGGTGACATCAACACTGAAGCTTTCTTT. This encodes CASSRGDINTEAFF.

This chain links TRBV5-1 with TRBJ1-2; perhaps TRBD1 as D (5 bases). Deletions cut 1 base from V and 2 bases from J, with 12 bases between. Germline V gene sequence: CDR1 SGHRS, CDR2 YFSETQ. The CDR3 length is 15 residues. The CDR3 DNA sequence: TGCGCCAGCAGCTTGACAGGCGCCAGAAACTATGGCTACACCTTC. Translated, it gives CASSLTGARNYGYTF. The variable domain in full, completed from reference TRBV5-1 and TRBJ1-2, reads KAGVTQTPRYLIKTRGQQVTLSCSPISGHRSVSWYQQTPGQGLQFLFEYFSETQRNKGNFPGRFSGRQFSNSRSEMNVSTLELGDSALYLCASSLTGARNYGYTFGSGTRLTVV.

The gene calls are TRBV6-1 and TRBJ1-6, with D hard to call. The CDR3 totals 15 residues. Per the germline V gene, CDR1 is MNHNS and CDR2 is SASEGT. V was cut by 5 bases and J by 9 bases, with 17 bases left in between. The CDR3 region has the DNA TGTGCCAGCAGTCATAGGACGCCAGGCGTTTCACCCCTCCACTTT. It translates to CASSHRTPGVSPLHF.

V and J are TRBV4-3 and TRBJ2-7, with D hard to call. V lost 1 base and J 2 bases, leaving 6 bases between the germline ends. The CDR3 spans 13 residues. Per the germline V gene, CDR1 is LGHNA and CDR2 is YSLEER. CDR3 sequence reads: CASSQGLPYEQYF. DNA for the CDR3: TGCGCCAGCAGCCAAGGTCTACCCTACGAGCAGTACTTC.

The CDR3 DNA reads TGTGCCAGCAGCCAGGGGTATGAAGCTTTCTTT. This encodes CASSQGYEAFF. This chain links TRBV2 with TRBJ1-1; TRBD1 might be the D (6 bases). Trimming took off 6 bases at V and 7 bases at J, with 9 bases between the two ends. The germline gives CDR1 SNHLY, CDR2 FYNNEI. This CDR3 comprises 11 residues. The full variable domain, rest sourced from reference TRBV2 and TRBJ1-1, is EPEVTQTPSHQVTQMGQEVILRCVPISNHLYFYWYRQILGQKVEFLVSFYNNEISEKSEIFDDQFSVERPDGSNFTLKIRSTKLEDSAMYFCASSQGYEAFFGQGTRLTVV.

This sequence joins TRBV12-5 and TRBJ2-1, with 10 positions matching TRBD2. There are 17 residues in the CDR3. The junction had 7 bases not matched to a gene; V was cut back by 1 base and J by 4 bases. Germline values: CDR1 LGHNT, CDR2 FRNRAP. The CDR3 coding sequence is TGTGCTAGTGGTTTGGCCTGGACTAGCGGCAGGTACAATGAGCAGTTCTTC. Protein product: CASGLAWTSGRYNEQFF.

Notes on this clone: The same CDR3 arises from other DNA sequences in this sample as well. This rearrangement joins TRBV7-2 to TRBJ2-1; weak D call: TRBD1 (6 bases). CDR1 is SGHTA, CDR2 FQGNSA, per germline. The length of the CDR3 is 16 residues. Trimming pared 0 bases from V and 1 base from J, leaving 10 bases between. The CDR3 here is CASSLAGTSSYNEQFF. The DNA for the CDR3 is TGTGCCAGCAGCTTAGCTGGGACATCTTCCTACAATGAGCAGTTCTTC.

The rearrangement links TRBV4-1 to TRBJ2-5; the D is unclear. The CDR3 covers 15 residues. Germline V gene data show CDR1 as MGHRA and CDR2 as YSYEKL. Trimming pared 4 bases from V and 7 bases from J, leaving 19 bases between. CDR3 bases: TGCGCCAGCAGCCCCATTGTCGCGGCGGTACGGACCCAGTACTTC. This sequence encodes CASSPIVAAVRTQYF.

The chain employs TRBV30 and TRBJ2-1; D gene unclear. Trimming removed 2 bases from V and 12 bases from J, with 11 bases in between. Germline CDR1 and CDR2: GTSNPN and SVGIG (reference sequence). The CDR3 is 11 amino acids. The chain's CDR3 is CAWSPNFRQFF. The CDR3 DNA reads TGTGCCTGGAGTCCAAATTTTCGGCAGTTCTTC.

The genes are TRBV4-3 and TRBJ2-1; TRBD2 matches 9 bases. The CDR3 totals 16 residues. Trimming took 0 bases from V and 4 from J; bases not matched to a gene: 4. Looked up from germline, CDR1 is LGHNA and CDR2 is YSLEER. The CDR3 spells CASSQDGREGYNEQFF. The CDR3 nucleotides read TGCGCCAGCAGCCAAGATGGGCGGGAGGGTTACAATGAGCAGTTCTTC.